The 4 T cell receptor beta chains reported below all come from one sample, sequenced in a study of graft-versus-host responses after intestinal transplantation. TCRdb's copy holds only in-frame clones and misses some; the assay was immunoSEQ multiplex PCR. This table has 7,500 to 9,000 clones, more than 85% appearing once. Here the sequenced sample was PBMCs, taken 11 days after intestinal transplantation. These receptors were collected from a human patient who received an intestinal transplant, so some T cells may come from the graft donor.

The V gene is TRBV29-1, the J gene TRBJ1-2; possibly TRBD1 for D (6 bases). The germline gives CDR1 SQVTM, CDR2 ANQGSEA. This CDR3 spans 13 amino acids. V was clipped by 6 bases and J by 3 bases, with 14 bases between them. CDR3: CSVDRVTHYGYTF. The CDR3, as DNA: TGCAGCGTGGACAGAGTAACTCACTATGGCTACACCTTC.

This chain joins TRBV2 and TRBJ2-2, with D perhaps matching TRBD1 (6 bases). The CDR3 contains 14 residues. The germline CDR1 and CDR2 sequences are SNHLY and FYNNEI. V was clipped by 5 bases and J by 7 bases, with 14 bases between them. This CDR3 is CASSWDNTGGELFF. The CDR3 DNA reads as TGTGCCAGCAGTTGGGACAATACCGGCGGGGAGCTGTTTTTT.

The chain carries TRBV5-1 and TRBJ2-7, with 9 bases that match TRBD1. The CDR3 covers 15 residues. V lost 0 bases, J lost 5 bases, and 6 bases stayed unmatched. Germline V lookup: CDR1 SGHRS, CDR2 YFSETQ. The CDR3 DNA reads as TGCGCCAGCAGCTTGGGATGGGACAGGGATAACGAGCAGTACTTC. It encodes CASSLGWDRDNEQYF. Using reference TRBV5-1 and TRBJ2-7 for the parts outside the CDR3, the full variable domain is KAGVTQTPRYLIKTRGQQVTLSCSPISGHRSVSWYQQTPGQGLQFLFEYFSETQRNKGNFPGRFSGRQFSNSRSEMNVSTLELGDSALYLCASSLGWDRDNEQYFGPGTRLTVT.

The J gene is TRBJ1-3, the V gene TRBV6-5; D perhaps matches TRBD1 (6 bases). Between the trimmed V and J ends, which lost 6 bases and 4 bases, there was a span of 13 bases. The CDR3 spans 14 residues. CDR1 is MNHEY and CDR2 is SVGAGI in the germline V gene. The CDR3 DNA sequence: TGTGCCAGCAGGCTACAACAGGGAGGAAACACCATATATTTT. Its translation is CASRLQQGGNTIYF.